This T cell receptor (beta chain) was profiled in a study of Ad26.COV2.S vaccination and SARS-CoV-2 variants. This CDR3 has 13 residues. With 6 bases clipped from V and 6 bases from J, the junction kept 5 bases outside the gene matches. Germline assignment: CDR1 MGHDK and CDR2 SYGVNS. Clones were sequenced by immunoSEQ multiplex PCR, and TCRdb holds only the in-frame ones, with some missing. This table has about 250,000 clones, around 87% appearing once. This clone was detected once. Stated treatment: roughly 18 received Ad26.COV2.S at low or high dose, single or two shots; about 5 received placebo; per-sample allocation not given. Specimen acquisition occurred on day 63 following the initial vaccine or placebo injection.

Material: peripheral blood, obtained in a trial of Ad26.COV2.S vaccine versus placebo. The sequence was obtained from a person between 18 and 65 years old who received the Ad26.COV2.S COVID-19 vaccine or a placebo. The chain carries TRBV25-1 and TRBJ1-2, with TRBD1 identical over 9 bases. CDR3 amino acids: CASSMGTGNGYTF. The CDR3 region has the DNA TGTGCCAGCAGCATGGGGACAGGGAATGGCTACACCTTC.